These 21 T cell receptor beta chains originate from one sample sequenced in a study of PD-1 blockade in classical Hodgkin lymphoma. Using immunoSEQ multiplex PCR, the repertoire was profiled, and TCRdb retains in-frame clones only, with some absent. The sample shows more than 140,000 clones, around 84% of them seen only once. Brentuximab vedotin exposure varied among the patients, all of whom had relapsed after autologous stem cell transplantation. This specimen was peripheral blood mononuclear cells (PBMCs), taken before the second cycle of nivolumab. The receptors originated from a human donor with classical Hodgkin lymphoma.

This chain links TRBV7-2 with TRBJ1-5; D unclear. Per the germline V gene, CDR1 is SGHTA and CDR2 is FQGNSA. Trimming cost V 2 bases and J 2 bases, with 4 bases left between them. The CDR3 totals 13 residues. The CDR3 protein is CASSLMGNQPQHF. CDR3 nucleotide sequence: TGTGCCAGCAGCTTAATGGGCAATCAGCCCCAGCATTTT.

CDR3 nucleotide sequence: TGTGCCAGCAGTCCCATATCTCAGTGGAACACTGAAGCTTTCTTT. It encodes CASSPISQWNTEAFF. The chain carries TRBV28 and TRBJ1-1; D call uncertain. CDR1 and CDR2 from the germline V gene are MDHEN and SYDVKM. The CDR3 is 15 amino acids. V lost 5 bases, J lost 1 base, and 14 bases lay in between.

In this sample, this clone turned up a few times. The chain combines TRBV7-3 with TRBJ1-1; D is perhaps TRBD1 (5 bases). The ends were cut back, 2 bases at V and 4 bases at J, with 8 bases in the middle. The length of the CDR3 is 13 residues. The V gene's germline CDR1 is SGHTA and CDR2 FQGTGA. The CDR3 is CASSLPGGTEAFF. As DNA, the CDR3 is TGTGCCAGCAGCTTACCTGGGGGCACTGAAGCTTTCTTT.

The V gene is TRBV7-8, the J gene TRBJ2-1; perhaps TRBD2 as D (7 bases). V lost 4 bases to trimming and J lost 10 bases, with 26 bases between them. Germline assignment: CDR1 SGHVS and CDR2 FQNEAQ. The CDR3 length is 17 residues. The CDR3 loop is CASSSRLPGAGAGEQFF. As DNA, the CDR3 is TGTGCCAGCAGCTCGAGATTACCAGGGGCAGGAGCGGGGGAGCAGTTCTTC.

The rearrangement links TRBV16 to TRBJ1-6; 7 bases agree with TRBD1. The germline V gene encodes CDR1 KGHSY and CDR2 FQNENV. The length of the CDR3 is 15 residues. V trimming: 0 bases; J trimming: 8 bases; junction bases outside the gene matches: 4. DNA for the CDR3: TGTGCCAGCAGCCAATCCGCAGGGGGAGATTCACCCCTCCACTTT. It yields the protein CASSQSAGGDSPLHF.

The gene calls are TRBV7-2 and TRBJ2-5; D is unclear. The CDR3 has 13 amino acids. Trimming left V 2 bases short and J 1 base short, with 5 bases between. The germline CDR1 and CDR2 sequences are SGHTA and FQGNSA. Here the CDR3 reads CASSLIAQETQYF. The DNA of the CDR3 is TGTGCCAGCAGCTTAATAGCCCAAGAGACCCAGTACTTC. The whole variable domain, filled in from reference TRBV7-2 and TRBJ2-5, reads GAGVSQSPSNKVTEKGKDVELRCDPISGHTALYWYRQSLGQGLEFLIYFQGNSAPDKSGLPSDRFSAERTGGSVSTLTIQRTQQEDSAVYLCASSLIAQETQYFGPGTRLLVL.

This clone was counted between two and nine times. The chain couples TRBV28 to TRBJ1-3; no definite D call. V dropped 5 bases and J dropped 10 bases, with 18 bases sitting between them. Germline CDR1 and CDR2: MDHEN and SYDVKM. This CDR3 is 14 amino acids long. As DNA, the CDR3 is TGTGCCAGCAGTAACTTGAGGGCGGGCGAGACCATATATTTT. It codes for CASSNLRAGETIYF.

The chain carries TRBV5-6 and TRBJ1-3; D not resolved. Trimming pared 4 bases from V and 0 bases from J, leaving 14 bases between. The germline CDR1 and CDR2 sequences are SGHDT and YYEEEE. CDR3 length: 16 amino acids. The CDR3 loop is CASSGAGLRSGNTIYF. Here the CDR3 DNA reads TGTGCCAGCAGCGGTGCTGGGCTCCGCTCTGGAAACACCATATATTTT. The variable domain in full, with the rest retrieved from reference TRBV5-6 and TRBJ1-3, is DAGVTQSPTHLIKTRGQQVTLRCSPKSGHDTVSWYQQALGQGPQFIFQYYEEEERQRGNFPDRFSGHQFPNYSSELNVNALLLGDSALYLCASSGAGLRSGNTIYFGEGSWLTVV.

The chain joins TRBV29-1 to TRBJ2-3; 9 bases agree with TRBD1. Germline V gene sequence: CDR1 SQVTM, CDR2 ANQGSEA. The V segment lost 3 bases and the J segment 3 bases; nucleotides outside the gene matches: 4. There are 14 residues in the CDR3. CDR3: CSVEAGQGTDTQYF. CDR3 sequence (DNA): TGCAGCGTTGAGGCAGGACAGGGGACAGATACGCAGTATTTT.

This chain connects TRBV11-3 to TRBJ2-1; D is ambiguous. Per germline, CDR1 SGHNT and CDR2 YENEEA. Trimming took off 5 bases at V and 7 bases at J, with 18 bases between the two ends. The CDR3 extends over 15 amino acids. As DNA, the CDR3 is TGTGCCAGCAGCCCATATAGCACGATACAAAATGAGCAGTTCTTC. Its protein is CASSPYSTIQNEQFF.

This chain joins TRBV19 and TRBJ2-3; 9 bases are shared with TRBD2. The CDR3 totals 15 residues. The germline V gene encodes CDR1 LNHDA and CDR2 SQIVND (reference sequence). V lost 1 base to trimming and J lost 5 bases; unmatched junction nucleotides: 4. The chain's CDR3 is CASSIGGRAVDTQYF. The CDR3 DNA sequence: TGTGCCAGTAGTATAGGCGGGAGGGCCGTAGATACGCAGTATTTT. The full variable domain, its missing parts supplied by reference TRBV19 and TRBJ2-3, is DGGITQSPKYLFRKEGQNVTLSCEQNLNHDAMYWYRQDPGQGLRLIYYSQIVNDFQKGDIAEGYSVSREKKESFPLTVTSAQKNPTAFYLCASSIGGRAVDTQYFGPGTRLTVL.

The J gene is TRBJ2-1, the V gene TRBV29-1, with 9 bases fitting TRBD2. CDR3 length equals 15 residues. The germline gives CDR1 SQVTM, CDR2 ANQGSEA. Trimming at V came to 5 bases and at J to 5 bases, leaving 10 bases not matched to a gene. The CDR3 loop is CSVQGTSLPHNEQFF. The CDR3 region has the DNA TGCAGCGTTCAAGGGACTAGCTTACCCCACAATGAGCAGTTCTTC.

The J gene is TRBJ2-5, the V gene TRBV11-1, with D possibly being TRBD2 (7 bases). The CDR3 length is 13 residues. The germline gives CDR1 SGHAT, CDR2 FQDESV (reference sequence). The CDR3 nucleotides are TGTGCAACAGGGAGGGAGCGGGGAGAGACCCAGTACTTC. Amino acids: CATGRERGETQYF.

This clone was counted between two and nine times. The chain's CDR3 is CASSAGQDRPQHF. The DNA for the CDR3 is TGTGCCAGCAGCGCTGGACAGGACAGGCCCCAGCATTTT. The J gene is TRBJ1-5, the V gene TRBV2, with 7 bases matching TRBD1. The germline V gene has CDR1 SNHLY and CDR2 FYNNEI. The CDR3 sequence is 13 residues long. The V segment lost 6 bases and the J segment 9 bases; nucleotides outside the gene matches: 8.

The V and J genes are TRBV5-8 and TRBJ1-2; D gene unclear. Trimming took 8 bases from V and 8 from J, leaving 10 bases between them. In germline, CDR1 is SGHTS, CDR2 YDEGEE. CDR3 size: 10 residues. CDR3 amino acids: CASSDGGYTF. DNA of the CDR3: TGTGCCAGTTCCGATGGGGGCTACACCTTC.

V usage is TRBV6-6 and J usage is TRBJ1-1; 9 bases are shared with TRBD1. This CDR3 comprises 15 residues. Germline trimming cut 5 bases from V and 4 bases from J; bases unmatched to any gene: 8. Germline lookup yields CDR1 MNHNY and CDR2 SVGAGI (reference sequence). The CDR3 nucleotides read TGTGCCAGCAGTCGGACAGGGGATTTTGGCACTGAAGCTTTCTTT. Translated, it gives CASSRTGDFGTEAFF.

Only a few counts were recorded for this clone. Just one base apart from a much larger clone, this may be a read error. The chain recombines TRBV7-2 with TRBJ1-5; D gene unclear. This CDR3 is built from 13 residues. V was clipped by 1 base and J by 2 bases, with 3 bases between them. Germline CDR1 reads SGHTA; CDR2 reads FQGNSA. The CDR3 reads CASSLDGNQPQHF. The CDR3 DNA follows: TGTGCCAGCAGCTTAGATGGCAATCAGCCCCAGCATTTT.

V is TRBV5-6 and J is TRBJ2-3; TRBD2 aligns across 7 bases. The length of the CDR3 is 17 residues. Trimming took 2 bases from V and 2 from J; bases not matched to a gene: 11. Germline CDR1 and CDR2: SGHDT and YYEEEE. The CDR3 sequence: CASSFVRDGTNTDTQYF. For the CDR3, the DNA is TGTGCCAGCAGCTTTGTGAGGGACGGGACTAACACAGATACGCAGTATTTT.

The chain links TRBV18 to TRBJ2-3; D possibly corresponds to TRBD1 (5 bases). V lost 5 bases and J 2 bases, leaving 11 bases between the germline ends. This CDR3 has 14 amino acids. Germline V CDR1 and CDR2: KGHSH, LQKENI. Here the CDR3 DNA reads TGTGCCAGCTCAGAACAGGAGACCACAGATACGCAGTATTTT. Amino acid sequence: CASSEQETTDTQYF.

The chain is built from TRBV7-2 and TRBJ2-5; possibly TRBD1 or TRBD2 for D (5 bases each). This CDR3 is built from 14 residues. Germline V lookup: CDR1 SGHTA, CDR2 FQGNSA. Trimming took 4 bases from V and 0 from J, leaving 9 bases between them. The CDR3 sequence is CASSWGIHQETQYF. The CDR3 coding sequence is TGTGCCAGCAGCTGGGGGATCCACCAAGAGACCCAGTACTTC.

The CDR3 region is CASSRGGQETQYF. DNA for the CDR3: TGTGCCAGTAGCCGGGGGGGACAAGAGACCCAGTACTTC. V and J are TRBV19 and TRBJ2-5; 8 nucleotides match TRBD2. V gave up 6 bases and J gave up 2 bases; unmatched junction bases: 2. CDR1 is LNHDA and CDR2 is SQIVND in the germline V gene (reference sequence). CDR3 length: 13 residues.